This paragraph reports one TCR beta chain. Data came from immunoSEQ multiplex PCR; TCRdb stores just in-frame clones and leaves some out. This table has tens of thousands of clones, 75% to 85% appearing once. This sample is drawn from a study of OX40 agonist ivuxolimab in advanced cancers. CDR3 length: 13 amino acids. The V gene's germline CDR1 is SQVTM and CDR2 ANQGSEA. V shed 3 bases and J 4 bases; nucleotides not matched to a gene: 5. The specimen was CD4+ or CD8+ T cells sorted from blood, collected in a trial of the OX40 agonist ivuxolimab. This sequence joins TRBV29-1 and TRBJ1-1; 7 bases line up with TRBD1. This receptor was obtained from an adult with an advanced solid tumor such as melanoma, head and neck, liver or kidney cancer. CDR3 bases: TGCAGCGTTGAGACAGGGCGGGCCACTGAAGCTTTCTTT. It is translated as CSVETGRATEAFF.